The entry that follows covers one T cell receptor (beta chain) sequence. What it binds is not known. This record comes from a study of OX40 agonist ivuxolimab in advanced cancers. For the study at large: Patients with hepatocellular carcinoma, melanoma, renal cell or head and neck cancer made up the dose-escalation patients.

The data were produced by immunoSEQ multiplex PCR, yet TCRdb's version contains in-frame clones alone and is incomplete. The sample lists about 91,000 clones, 85% occurring once. A history of autoimmune disease or systemic immunosuppression excluded patients. Study findings and constraints: Still undetermined is the antigen specificity of the expanded peripheral T cells. Averaged across samples, CD8+ T cells carried more expanded clones than CD4+ did.

The V gene's germline CDR1 is GTSNPN and CDR2 SVGIG (reference sequence). This CDR3 has 15 residues. Trimming removed 3 bases at V and 4 bases at J, with 17 bases between. The clonotype originates from an adult with an advanced solid tumor such as melanoma, head and neck, liver or kidney cancer. Sequenced material: CD4+ or CD8+ T cells sorted from blood, taken in a trial of the OX40 agonist ivuxolimab. The J gene is TRBJ2-3, the V gene TRBV30; D possibly corresponds to TRBD1 (6 bases). The CDR3 coding sequence is TGTGCCTGGAGCGGGCAGGGGTCGAGGGCAGATACGCAGTATTTT. Its protein is CAWSGQGSRADTQYF.